Listed below are T cell receptor beta chains from one sample, sequenced in a study of blood T cell repertoires in COVID-19. Only in-frame clones appear in the TCRdb table, and some are missing; sequencing was by immunoSEQ multiplex PCR. The sample has more than 80,000 clones, 90% seen once. Sequences were obtained from peripheral blood. The source is a human donor with active COVID-19. The donor label of this sample is uncertain. Both conserved end residues are part of each CDR3. A D gene is named only where the DNA matches it firmly. Clone size is not always given. Where it is, it says once, few, many or a class for expanded clones.

V gene,clone size,J gene,D gene,CDR3 protein,CDR3 DNA
TRBV5-4,NA,TRBJ2-3,NA,CASSLSLGESTDTQYF,TGTGCCAGCAGCTTGAGTCTAGGAGAAAGCACAGATACGCAGTATTTT
TRBV4-1,NA,TRBJ1-6,NA,CASSTRQSPLHF,TGCGCCAGCAGCACCCGACAGTCCCCCCTCCACTTT
TRBV5-1,NA,TRBJ2-2,TRBD1,CASSLTGPSNTGELFF,TGCGCCAGCAGCCTGACAGGGCCGTCGAACACCGGGGAGCTGTTTTTT
TRBV7-2,NA,TRBJ2-7,NA,CASSFLTRGAEQYF,TGTGCCAGCAGCTTTCTAACCCGGGGAGCCGAGCAGTACTTC
TRBV5-4,NA,TRBJ2-3,NA,CASSLAAGGNPTDTQYF,TGTGCCAGCAGCTTGGCCGCGGGTGGCAACCCCACAGATACGCAGTATTTT
TRBV5-1,NA,TRBJ2-5,TRBD1,CASSKTGSNQETQYF,TGCGCCAGCAGCAAGACAGGGTCCAACCAAGAGACCCAGTACTTC
TRBV6-1,NA,TRBJ2-1,TRBD2,CASSASSGGAINEQFF,TGTGCCAGCAGTGCGTCTAGCGGGGGGGCGATAAATGAGCAGTTCTTC
TRBV6-5,NA,TRBJ1-4,NA,CASSYSVQGNEKLFF,TGTGCCAGCAGTTACTCGGTACAGGGAAATGAAAAACTGTTTTTT
TRBV28,NA,TRBJ2-2,NA,CASSLFPANTGELFF,TGTGCCAGCAGTTTATTTCCGGCGAACACCGGGGAGCTGTTTTTT
TRBV5-1,NA,TRBJ2-7,NA,CASSPGAGPYEQYF,TGCGCCAGCAGCCCAGGGGCGGGCCCCTACGAGCAGTACTTC
TRBV28,NA,TRBJ2-6,TRBD2,CASAGLAGTGANVLTF,TGTGCCAGTGCGGGACTAGCGGGAACTGGGGCCAACGTCCTGACTTTC
TRBV7-9,NA,TRBJ2-7,NA,CASSLVSGGEQYF,TGTGCCAGCAGCTTAGTGTCGGGCGGGGAGCAGTACTTC
TRBV7-2,NA,TRBJ1-1,NA,CASSLAPNTEAFF,TGTGCCAGCAGCTTAGCTCCAAACACTGAAGCTTTCTTT
TRBV11-2,few,TRBJ1-2,NA,CASSLAGGIYGYTF,TGTGCCAGCAGCTTAGCTGGGGGGATATATGGCTACACCTTC
TRBV5-6,NA,TRBJ2-3,TRBD2,CASSLGSSGGLGRTDTQYF,TGTGCCAGCAGCTTGGGGTCTAGCGGGGGGCTAGGACGCACAGATACGCAGTATTTT
TRBV12-3/TRBV12-4,NA,TRBJ1-4,NA,CASRGAQYEKLFF,TGTGCCAGCAGAGGAGCCCAGTACGAAAAACTGTTTTTT
TRBV6-5,NA,TRBJ2-5,NA,CASGWYHQETQYF,TGTGCCAGCGGCTGGTACCATCAAGAGACCCAGTACTTC